This is a list of T cell receptor beta chains from one sample in a study of OX40 agonist ivuxolimab in advanced cancers. TCRdb keeps only in-frame clones here, not all; method: immunoSEQ multiplex PCR. The table includes around 61,000 clones, around 80% detected once. The specimen comprised CD4+ or CD8+ T cells sorted from blood, sampled in a trial of the OX40 agonist ivuxolimab. The receptors derive from an adult with an advanced solid tumor such as melanoma, head and neck, liver or kidney cancer. CDR3s include the opening cysteine and the closing phenylalanine or tryptophan. The D gene is left open where the match is weak. Some rows have no size entry. The others give once, few or many, or a class for an expanded clone.

.	.	TRBV2	TRBJ2-7	CASSYRGPESNEQYF	TGTGCCAGCAGTTATCGGGGACCCGAGTCGAACGAGCAGTACTTC
.	TRBD2	TRBV18	TRBJ2-1	CASSPPQTSGVNEQFF	TGTGCCAGCTCACCACCGCAAACTAGCGGGGTCAATGAGCAGTTCTTC
few	TRBD1	TRBV18	TRBJ2-5	CASSPRTGVGETQYF	TGTGCCAGCTCACCCCGGACAGGGGTAGGTGAGACCCAGTACTTC
.	.	TRBV7-7	TRBJ2-1	CASSLGQGPYNEQFF	TGTGCTAGCAGCTTGGGGCAGGGCCCTTACAATGAGCAGTTCTTC
once	TRBD1	TRBV12-5	TRBJ1-2	CASGREAGGFYGYTF	TGTGCTAGTGGACGAGAGGCAGGGGGGTTCTATGGCTACACCTTC
.	.	TRBV7-9	TRBJ2-3	CASSKRDTQYF	TGTGCCAGCAGCAAAAGAGATACGCAGTATTTT
once	.	TRBV5-1	TRBJ1-6	CASSLTDSNSPLHF	TGCGCCAGCAGCTTGACAGATTCAAATTCACCCCTCCACTTT
.	TRBD1	TRBV18	TRBJ2-5	CASSRPGQGQETQYF	TGTGCCAGCTCACGTCCGGGACAGGGGCAAGAGACCCAGTACTTC
.	TRBD2	TRBV10-2	TRBJ2-1	CATPGTRGSEQFF	TGCGCCACCCCCGGGACTAGAGGGTCTGAGCAGTTCTTC
.	TRBD1	TRBV4-1	TRBJ2-7	CASSQPGGQGASNPFYEQYF	TGCGCCAGCAGCCAACCAGGAGGACAGGGTGCATCTAACCCCTTCTACGAGCAGTACTTC
.	.	TRBV2	TRBJ1-6	CASSEGLEAGEENSPLHF	TGTGCCAGCAGTGAAGGATTAGAAGCAGGGGAGGAAAATTCACCCCTCCACTTT
.	TRBD1	TRBV14	TRBJ1-1	CASSIQGAGNEAFF	TGTGCCAGCAGCATACAGGGGGCTGGGAATGAAGCTTTCTTT
.	.	TRBV30	TRBJ2-1	CAWSVNRDNEQFF	TGTGCCTGGAGTGTAAACAGGGACAATGAGCAGTTCTTC
.	.	TRBV6-5	TRBJ2-7	CASSQASYEQYF	TGTGCCAGCAGTCAAGCCTCCTACGAGCAGTACTTC
.	TRBD1	TRBV7-2	TRBJ2-7	CASSPGTGFHEQYF	TGTGCCAGCAGCCCCGGGACAGGATTCCACGAGCAGTACTTC
.	.	TRBV25-1	TRBJ1-1	CASGGASYTEAFF	TGTGCCAGCGGCGGGGCGTCCTACACTGAAGCTTTCTTT
few	.	TRBV4-3	TRBJ2-7	CASSRQVGQASSYEQYF	TGCGCCAGCAGCCGCCAGGTGGGGCAGGCGAGCTCCTACGAGCAGTACTTC
.	TRBD1	TRBV7-9	TRBJ1-4	CASSSLLAGTGAEKLFF	TGTGCCAGCAGCTCATTATTAGCAGGGACAGGGGCTGAAAAACTGTTTTTT
.	.	TRBV11-3	TRBJ2-2	CASSLSQFRELFF	TGTGCCAGCAGCTTGAGTCAATTTAGGGAGCTGTTTTTT
few	.	TRBV7-8	TRBJ2-7	CASSPYRGLFHSYEQYF	TGTGCCAGCAGCCCGTACCGGGGACTTTTTCATTCCTACGAGCAGTACTTC
.	TRBD2	TRBV5-4	TRBJ2-2	CASSSGTSFSGELFF	TGTGCCAGCAGCTCCGGGACTAGCTTCTCCGGGGAGCTGTTTTTT
.	TRBD1	TRBV6-1	TRBJ1-2	CASSETGQGRGYTF	TGTGCCAGCAGTGAAACCGGACAGGGGCGAGGCTACACCTTC
.	.	TRBV23-1	TRBJ2-7	CASSQSRTFGANEQYF	TGCGCCAGCAGTCAATCGCGGACCTTCGGGGCGAACGAGCAGTACTTC
.	.	TRBV19	TRBJ1-5	CASSIQSNQPQHF	TGTGCCAGTAGTATCCAGAGCAATCAGCCCCAGCATTTT
.	.	TRBV2	TRBJ2-4	CASSDSLGKNIQYF	TGTGCCAGCAGTGACTCTCTAGGTAAAAACATTCAGTACTTC
.	.	TRBV18	TRBJ1-4	CASSPQDGANEKLFF	TGTGCCAGCTCACCGCAGGACGGAGCTAATGAAAAACTGTTTTTT
.	TRBD2	TRBV27	TRBJ2-7	CASMKNILAGGGAVEQYF	TGTGCCAGCATGAAAAATATACTAGCGGGGGGCGGAGCAGTCGAGCAGTACTTC
.	.	TRBV4-1	TRBJ2-3	CASSQGVRGRSTDTQYF	TGCGCCAGCAGCCAAGGGGTTCGGGGTCGGAGCACAGATACGCAGTATTTT
.	.	TRBV28	TRBJ1-5	CASSLIGGGNQPQHF	TGTGCCAGCAGTTTAATCGGAGGGGGCAATCAGCCCCAGCATTTT
.	.	TRBV7-2	TRBJ2-7	CASSFRQSTYEQYF	TGTGCCAGCAGCTTTAGACAGAGTACCTACGAGCAGTACTTC
.	TRBD1	TRBV29-1	TRBJ1-2	CSVPWTGNGYTF	TGCAGCGTCCCTTGGACAGGGAACGGCTACACCTTC
once	.	TRBV6-5	TRBJ2-7	CASSYSTEVGQYF	TGTGCCAGCAGTTATTCCACTGAAGTCGGGCAGTACTTC